A selection of T cell receptor beta chains follows, all from one sample in a study of blood T cell repertoires in COVID-19. The method was immunoSEQ multiplex PCR; TCRdb's version includes in-frame clones alone and lacks a portion of them. The table lists about 220,000 clones, 70% to 90% of them singletons. Sequenced input: peripheral blood. These receptor sequences come from a woman between 65 and 79 years old with COVID-19, enrolled during active disease. CDR3s include the opening cysteine and the closing phenylalanine or tryptophan. Each record gives: clone size, J gene, V gene, D gene, CDR3 DNA, CDR3 protein. D genes are given only for firm matches. Size is stated for part of the rows, as once, few or many counts, or as a class when the clone is expanded.

. | TRBJ2-1 | TRBV3-1/TRBV3-2 | . | TGTGCCAGCAGCCAAGACCCCACTAATGAGCAGTTCTTC | CASSQDPTNEQFF
. | TRBJ2-3 | TRBV11-3 | . | TGTGCCAGCAGCTTAGGTATAATTCCTAGCACAGATACGCAGTATTTT | CASSLGIIPSTDTQYF
. | TRBJ2-5 | TRBV5-4 | TRBD2 | TGTGCCAGCAGCTTTCAGCGGGGGGGGACAGAGACCCAGTACTTC | CASSFQRGGTETQYF
. | TRBJ2-1 | TRBV7-5 | . | TGTGCCGAAGTCGCGCAGAAGTACGCAGGTGGGGAGCAGTTCTTC | CAEVAQKYAGGEQFF
. | TRBJ1-1 | TRBV6-2/TRBV6-3 | . | TGTGCCAGCAGTTACTCGATTACCACTGAGGCTTTCTTT | CASSYSITTEAFF
once | TRBJ1-1 | TRBV4-1 | . | TGCGCCAGCAGCCAAGGGGAAAGAGGGACTGAAGCTTTCTTT | CASSQGERGTEAFF
once | TRBJ1-4 | TRBV10-3 | . | TGTGCCATCAGTGATCCCGGGACATTACCCGAAAAACTGTTTTTT | CAISDPGTLPEKLFF
. | TRBJ1-1 | TRBV4-3 | . | TGCGCCAGCAGCCAAGTAGCCGGTTCGAGCACTGAAGCTTTCTTT | CASSQVAGSSTEAFF
. | TRBJ1-5 | TRBV6-2/TRBV6-3 | . | TGTGCCAGCAGCGGGACACGTTCGGAGCCCCAGCATTTT | CASSGTRSEPQHF
. | TRBJ2-2 | TRBV11-3 | . | TGTGCCAGCAGCTTAGGCTATAACACCGGGGAGCTGTTTTTT | CASSLGYNTGELFF
. | TRBJ1-1 | TRBV21-1 | . | TGTGCCAGCAGCAATGGCGGGGCGGAGTTAGAAGCTTTCTTT | CASSNGGAELEAFF
. | TRBJ1-1 | TRBV23-1 | . | TGCGCCAGCAGTCAATCCGATGCGGGTTCCACTGAAGCTTTCTTT | CASSQSDAGSTEAFF
. | TRBJ1-1 | TRBV2 | . | TGTGCCAGCAGTGAATACACGAAGCGTTCAGCTTTCTTT | CASSEYTKRSAFF
. | TRBJ1-2 | TRBV19 | TRBD1 | TGTGCCAGTAGTACCACCTCGGACAGGGTTAACTATGGCTACACCTTC | CASSTTSDRVNYGYTF
. | TRBJ1-5 | TRBV30 | . | TGTGCCTGGAGTAGGGGGGGTGTGAATCAGCCCCAGCATTTT | CAWSRGGVNQPQHF
. | TRBJ1-5 | TRBV10-3 | . | TGTGCCATCAGTGCAGGGGAGCAGCCCCAGCATTTT | CAISAGEQPQHF
. | TRBJ1-5 | TRBV5-1 | TRBD1 | TGCGCCAGCAGCCCGGGGACAGGGAATCAGCCCCAGCATTTT | CASSPGTGNQPQHF
few | TRBJ2-5 | TRBV9 | . | TGTGCCAGCAGCGTAGGGGGCAGGGGACAAGAGACCCAGTACTTC | CASSVGGRGQETQYF
once | TRBJ1-2 | TRBV4-2 | TRBD1 | TGTGCCAGCAGCCAGGTGCCAGGACAGGGGGCCTATGGCTACACCTTC | CASSQVPGQGAYGYTF
. | TRBJ2-1 | TRBV18 | . | TGTGCCAGCTCACCACCGGGCGGGGGCTTGTACAATGAGCAGTTCTTC | CASSPPGGGLYNEQFF
. | TRBJ1-3 | TRBV5-5 | . | TGTGCCAGCAGCTTGGCTCTCGGGGGGTCTGGAAACACCATATATTTT | CASSLALGGSGNTIYF
. | TRBJ2-7 | TRBV21-1 | . | TGTGCCAGCAGCAAAGGGGGAGCAAGGCAGTACTTC | CASSKGGARQYF
. | TRBJ2-7 | TRBV11-2 | . | TGTGCCAGCAGCTTAGAGACGGGGCAGTACTTC | CASSLETGQYF
few | TRBJ1-5 | TRBV7-6 | . | TGTGCCAGCAGCAACCTCGAAGGGGAGCCCCAGCATTTT | CASSNLEGEPQHF
. | TRBJ1-2 | TRBV5-4 | . | TGTGCCAGCAGCTTGGACAGGGTGAACTATGGCTACACCTTC | CASSLDRVNYGYTF
. | TRBJ2-7 | TRBV27 | . | TGTGCCAGCAGTCCCTTTGACAGGGAGGACGAGCAGTACTTC | CASSPFDREDEQYF
. | TRBJ1-4 | TRBV5-1 | . | TGCGCCAGCAGCTTGGTTTCACAGAATAATGAAAAACTGTTTTTT | CASSLVSQNNEKLFF
. | TRBJ2-2 | TRBV7-2 | . | TGTGCCAGCAGCTTGACCCGCGAGGTCCTCACCGGGGAGCTGTTTTTT | CASSLTREVLTGELFF
. | TRBJ1-1 | TRBV30 | TRBD1 | TGTGCCTCGCGGGACAGGGCAGGGTACACTGAAGCTTTCTTT | CASRDRAGYTEAFF
. | TRBJ2-3 | TRBV9 | TRBD2 | TGTGCCAGCAGCATCGAGGGACTAGAAACAGATACGCAGTATTTT | CASSIEGLETDTQYF
. | TRBJ2-3 | TRBV6-2/TRBV6-3 | TRBD2 | TGTGCCAGCAGTTACGCCAGCGGGGGGGCCTCGGCGCAGTATTTT | CASSYASGGASAQYF
. | TRBJ2-3 | TRBV9 | TRBD2 | TGTGCCAGCAGCGTAGCCCTGGCGGGAGGCACAGATACGCAGTATTTT | CASSVALAGGTDTQYF
. | TRBJ2-5 | TRBV7-2 | TRBD1 | TGTGCCAGCAGCTTAGGTTTAGGGGGCTATGAGACCCAGTACTTC | CASSLGLGGYETQYF
. | TRBJ2-3 | TRBV6-1 | TRBD2 | TGTGCCAGCAGTGAGGGACTAGCGGTTGATACGCAGTATTTT | CASSEGLAVDTQYF
. | TRBJ2-3 | TRBV28 | TRBD2 | TGTGCCAGCAGTTGGGGACTAGCAGTAGGCACAGATACGCAGTATTTT | CASSWGLAVGTDTQYF
. | TRBJ2-5 | TRBV13 | TRBD2 | TGTGCCAGCAGCTCGCCTCTAGCGGGGGATCAAGAGACCCAGTACTTC | CASSSPLAGDQETQYF
. | TRBJ2-1 | TRBV6-5 | . | TGTGCCAGCAGCCCCGGGACATTTTCCTACAATGAGCAGTTCTTC | CASSPGTFSYNEQFF
. | TRBJ2-3 | TRBV7-3 | . | TGTGCCAGCAGCTTAATCGCGGGGTTGGATACGCAGTATTTT | CASSLIAGLDTQYF
. | TRBJ2-1 | TRBV7-2 | TRBD2 | TGTGCCAGCAGGGCGCGGACTAGCGGGAGTCGCTACAATGAGCAGTTCTTC | CASRARTSGSRYNEQFF
. | TRBJ1-4 | TRBV12-2 | . | TGTGCAAGTCGCCCGTGGTCCGGGGAGGGTGAAAAACTGTTTTTT | CASRPWSGEGEKLFF
. | TRBJ2-3 | TRBV4-1 | TRBD1 | TGCGCCAGCAGCCAAGTCGCCATGGGGACAGTATCCACAGATACGCAGTATTTT | CASSQVAMGTVSTDTQYF